The next 14 T cell receptor beta chains were all read from a single sample in a study of T cells in Graves' hyperthyroidism and ophthalmopathy. Amplification of TCR beta CDR3 regions used RNA as the template. First-round RT-PCR targeting the TCR CDR3 was performed with the HTBI primer set. TCRdb re-called the multiplex PCR reads with MiXCR, one entry per CDR3 protein. This table holds around 260,000 distinct CDR3 sequences, 25% found once. Sequenced sample: blood. These TCRs come from a man aged 40-50 years with Graves' hyperthyroidism that later progressed to Graves' ophthalmopathy.

This clonotype occurred many times. This CDR3 reads CASSPGTSGRRYF. The CDR3 bases are TGCGCCAGCAGCCCCGGGACTAGCGGGAGGCGGTACTTC. This chain connects TRBV5-1 to TRBJ2-7; the match to TRBD2 covers 15 bases. The ends lost 4 bases at V and 12 bases at J; junction bases unmatched: 5. The CDR3 runs 13 residues. In germline, CDR1 is SGHRS, CDR2 YFSETQ.

This clonotype was detected many times. This chain links TRBV7-8 with TRBJ1-5; D gene uncertain. The CDR3 extends over 15 amino acids. Germline CDR1 SGHVS, CDR2 FQNEAQ. V lost 1 base, J lost 3 bases, and 10 bases lay in between. The CDR3 spells CASSLVGQLNQPQHF. The CDR3 nucleotides read TGTGCCAGCAGCTTAGTGGGCCAGCTCAATCAGCCCCAGCATTTT.

The genes are TRBV7-3 and TRBJ2-2; D perhaps matches TRBD1 (5 bases). The CDR3 totals 13 residues. Germline lookup yields CDR1 SGHTA and CDR2 FQGTGA. V lost 1 base, J lost 6 bases, and 6 bases lay in between. The CDR3 sequence: CASSLIGAGELFF. As DNA, the CDR3 is TGTGCCAGCAGCTTAATAGGGGCCGGGGAGCTGTTTTTT.

This clonotype appeared many times. V usage is TRBV30 and J usage is TRBJ1-5, with 10 bases matching TRBD1. The CDR3 loop spans 15 amino acids. From germline, CDR1 is GTSNPN and CDR2 SVGIG (reference sequence). V shed 2 bases and J 7 bases; nucleotides not matched to a gene: 8. CDR3 protein: CAWSTRDRGRQPQHF. The CDR3 DNA reads as TGTGCCTGGAGTACTCGGGACAGGGGACGGCAGCCCCAGCATTTT.

At least ten counts were recorded for this clonotype. The chain combines TRBV7-3 with TRBJ2-1; no definite D call. The CDR3 is made up of 13 amino acids. From germline, CDR1 is SGHTA and CDR2 FQGTGA. Trimming pared 2 bases from V and 6 bases from J, leaving 8 bases between. The CDR3 reads CASSLFRFNEQFF. In DNA form, the CDR3 reads TGTGCCAGCAGCTTATTCCGATTCAATGAGCAGTTCTTC.

This clonotype appeared a few times. This chain links TRBV6-2 or TRBV6-3 with TRBJ2-7; unclear D gene. Trimming shortened V by 2 bases and J by 3 bases, and 8 bases separated the two germline ends. Germline loops: CDR1 MNHEY, CDR2 SVGEGT. The CDR3 is 13 amino acids. The CDR3 nucleotides read TGTGCCAGCAGTTACCACCGACTCTACGAGCAGTACTTC. Protein: CASSYHRLYEQYF.

The V and J genes are TRBV12-3 or TRBV12-4 and TRBJ1-2, with TRBD1 identical over 10 bases. The CDR3 is made up of 16 amino acids. The junction had 9 bases not matched to a gene; V was cut back by 5 bases and J by 3 bases. The CDR3 loop is CASSPPGQGQYYGYTF. The CDR3 region has the DNA TGTGCCAGCAGTCCACCGGGACAGGGGCAATACTATGGCTACACCTTC.

This clonotype was picked up a small number of times. The V gene is TRBV11-1, the J gene TRBJ2-2; D may be TRBD1 or TRBD2 (5 bases each). CDR1 is SGHAT and CDR2 is FQDESV in the germline V gene (reference sequence). Trimming removed 6 bases at V and 2 bases at J, with 19 bases between. The CDR3 loop spans 17 amino acids. In DNA, the CDR3 is TGTGCCAGCAGTCCCAACCCTGGGACCGAAAACACCGGGGAGCTGTTTTTT. It is translated as CASSPNPGTENTGELFF.

Many counts were recorded for this clonotype. The chain has TRBV30 and TRBJ1-1, with TRBD1 matching over 9 bases. From germline, CDR1 is GTSNPN and CDR2 SVGIG (reference sequence). This CDR3 region has 15 residues. With V trimmed by 0 bases and J by 3 bases, 5 bases remained unmatched. CDR3 sequence (DNA): TGTGCCTGGAGTGTTTGGGGACAGGGCTACACTGAAGCTTTCTTT. Its protein product is CAWSVWGQGYTEAFF.

The V and J genes are TRBV20-1 and TRBJ2-7; D ambiguous. Germline V gene data show CDR1 as DFQATT and CDR2 as SNEGSKA (reference sequence). This CDR3 contains 13 residues. V was clipped by 3 bases and J by 2 bases, with 11 bases between them. CDR3 nucleotide sequence: TGCAGTGCTAGTAAGGGTGCTACCTACGAGCAGTACTTC. Translated: CSASKGATYEQYF.

The chain recombines TRBV6-1 with TRBJ1-1; D unclear. This CDR3 has 12 residues. The germline V and J ends were trimmed by 2 bases and 6 bases, with 7 bases remaining between them. CDR1 is MNHNS, CDR2 SASEGT, per germline. The CDR3 DNA follows: TGTGCCAGCAGTGAACCCAGACCTGAAGCTTTCTTT. Residues: CASSEPRPEAFF.

There are a few counts of this clonotype. DNA for the CDR3: TGTGCCTGGAGTGTCCCGAAGTTGGGCTCCTACGAGCAGTACTTC. Translating it yields CAWSVPKLGSYEQYF. This chain links TRBV30 with TRBJ2-7, with D unresolved. The germline V gene encodes CDR1 GTSNPN and CDR2 SVGIG (reference sequence). Trimming pared 0 bases from V and 0 bases from J, leaving 12 bases between. This CDR3 has 15 amino acids. The full variable domain, in which reference TRBV30 and TRBJ2-7 provide the parts outside the CDR3, is SQTIHQWPATLVQPVGSPLSLECTVEGTSNPNLYWYRQAAGRGLQLLFYSVGIGQISSEVPQNLSASRPQDRQFILSSKKLLLSDSGFYLCAWSVPKLGSYEQYFGPGTRLTVT.

The chain combines TRBV6-2 or TRBV6-3 with TRBJ2-7; D is ambiguous. Trimming stripped 11 bases from V and 2 bases from J, with 7 bases between. CDR3 size: 10 residues. Germline V gene lookup returns CDR1 MNHEY and CDR2 SVGEGT. The CDR3 spells CACVTYEQYF. The DNA for the CDR3 is TGTGCCTGCGTCACCTACGAGCAGTACTTC.

The table lists this clonotype with many counts. The CDR3 here is CASSSPGQGAPGANVLTF. In DNA form, the CDR3 reads TGTGCCAGCAGTTCGCCGGGACAGGGGGCGCCTGGGGCCAACGTCCTGACTTTC. The genes are TRBV27 and TRBJ2-6, with 12 nucleotides matching TRBD1. The CDR3 extends over 18 amino acids. With 4 bases clipped from V and 2 bases from J, the junction kept 6 bases outside the gene matches. From germline, CDR1 is MNHEY and CDR2 SMNVEV (reference sequence). Supplemented by reference TRBV27 and TRBJ2-6, the full variable domain reads EAQVTQNPRYLITVTGKKLTVTCSQNMNHEYMSWYRQDPGLGLRQIYYSMNVEVTDKGDVPEGYKVSRKEKRNFPLILESPSPNQTSLYFCASSSPGQGAPGANVLTFGAGSRLTVL.